This T cell receptor beta chain was found in a study of blood T cell repertoires in COVID-19. Profiling relied on immunoSEQ multiplex PCR, and the TCRdb table lists in-frame clones only, not all of them. The table lists fewer than 350,000 clones, roughly 89% of them singletons. Material for sequencing was PBMCs or T cells enriched from blood (not recorded which). This clonotype was obtained from a woman under 30 with acute COVID-19.

This CDR3 is CSVVRNREQYF. The CDR3 coding sequence is TGCAGCGTTGTGAGGAACCGAGAGCAGTACTTC. The chain joins TRBV29-1 to TRBJ2-7; D is uncertain. The CDR3 is 11 amino acids. Germline lookup yields CDR1 SQVTM and CDR2 ANQGSEA. Between the trimmed V and J ends, which lost 4 bases and 7 bases, there was a span of 11 bases.